This T cell receptor beta chain was sequenced during a study of cytomegalovirus exposure and HLA in healthy donors. Study background: Out of about 190 million T cells, an earlier analysis found about 120 million unique TCR beta sequences in total.

This CDR3 spans 17 amino acids. Germline values: CDR1 MNHNS, CDR2 SASEGT. The ends lost 0 bases at V and 1 base at J; junction bases unmatched: 3. For this clone: Antigen unknown.

A multiplex PCR was run with 60 Vbeta primers and 13 Jbeta primers. Clones were read by immunoSEQ multiplex PCR, and TCRdb kept only the in-frame ones, dropping some. The sample consists of some 99,000 clones, roughly 70% of them appearing once. Study-level results: In a later analysis, the majority of CMV-associated beta chains seemingly showed HLA restriction.

This TCR came from a woman between 70 and 85 years old in good health and CMV-seropositive. Sequences were obtained from PBMCs. V and J are TRBV6-1 and TRBJ2-5; 12 nucleotides align to TRBD2. This chain's CDR3 is CASSEAGLAGFQETQYF. DNA for the CDR3: TGTGCCAGCAGTGAAGCTGGACTAGCGGGGTTCCAAGAGACCCAGTACTTC.